Below are 4 T cell receptor beta chains sequenced from a single sample in a study of Ad26.COV2.S vaccination and SARS-CoV-2 variants. Treatment indicated: around 19 received Ad26.COV2.S at low or high dose, single or two shots; a few received placebo; per-sample allocation not given. Repertoires come from day 63 after the first vaccine or placebo injection. Some clones are missing from TCRdb's copy, which holds only in-frame ones; the method was immunoSEQ multiplex PCR. This repertoire shows 510,000 or so clones, roughly nine tenths found once; its top ten account for roughly 13%. Specimen: peripheral blood, collected in a trial of Ad26.COV2.S vaccine versus placebo. These receptors all stem from a person aged 18-60 years who received the Ad26.COV2.S COVID-19 vaccine or a placebo.

The genes are TRBV5-1 and TRBJ2-1; D ambiguous. Trimming cost V 4 bases and J 0 bases, with 17 bases left between them. In germline, CDR1 is SGHRS, CDR2 YFSETQ. This CDR3 has 17 amino acids. The CDR3 sequence: CASSDQLTPSSYNEQFF. The CDR3 region has the DNA TGCGCCAGCAGCGACCAATTGACACCCAGCTCCTACAATGAGCAGTTCTTC.

The genes are TRBV9 and TRBJ1-2; 7 bases align to TRBD1. The trim removed 7 bases at V and 4 bases at J, leaving 4 bases unmatched. Germline assignment: CDR1 SGDLS and CDR2 YYNGEE. This CDR3 comprises 12 residues. The DNA of the CDR3 is TGTGCCAGCTCTGAGGGGGCCTATGGCTACACCTTC. This codes for CASSEGAYGYTF.

This clone has a single count. The chain recombines TRBV15 with TRBJ2-7; D gene unclear. Germline CDR1 and CDR2: LNHNV and YYDKDF (reference sequence). Trimming stripped 0 bases from V and 0 bases from J, with 6 bases between. The CDR3 extends over 14 amino acids. The CDR3 bases are TGTGCCACCAGCAGAGATACAGCCTCCTACGAGCAGTACTTC. This gives the protein CATSRDTASYEQYF.

J is TRBJ2-3 and V is TRBV28, with TRBD2 matching over 9 bases. The germline V gene has CDR1 MDHEN and CDR2 SYDVKM. V shed 9 bases, J shed 11 bases, and the junction held 15 bases outside the gene matches. This CDR3 spans 14 amino acids. For the CDR3, the DNA is TGTGCCAGTCGCGGCGGGAGGGGTGAGATAGGGCAGTATTTT. As protein: CASRGGRGEIGQYF.